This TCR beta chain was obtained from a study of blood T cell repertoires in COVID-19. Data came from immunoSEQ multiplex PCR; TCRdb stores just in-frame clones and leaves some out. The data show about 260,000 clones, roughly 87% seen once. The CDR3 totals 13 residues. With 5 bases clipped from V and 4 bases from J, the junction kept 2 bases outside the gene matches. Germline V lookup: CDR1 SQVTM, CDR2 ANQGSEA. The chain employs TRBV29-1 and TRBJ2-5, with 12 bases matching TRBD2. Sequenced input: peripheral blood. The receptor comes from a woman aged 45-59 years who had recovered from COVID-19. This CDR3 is CSVSSGRGETQYF. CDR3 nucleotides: TGCAGCGTTTCTAGCGGGAGGGGAGAGACCCAGTACTTC.